The 10 T cell receptor beta chains reported below all come from one sample, sequenced in a study of OX40 agonist ivuxolimab in advanced cancers. Profiled with immunoSEQ multiplex PCR; TCRdb holds only in-frame clones, not every one. The top ten clones hold about 1.9% of a sample with some 100,000 clones, about nine tenths of them seen once. The starting material was CD4+ or CD8+ T cells sorted from blood, obtained in a trial of the OX40 agonist ivuxolimab. These receptor sequences come from an adult with an advanced solid tumor such as melanoma, head and neck, liver or kidney cancer.

This chain uses TRBV11-2 with TRBJ1-4; unclear D gene. The germline V gene encodes CDR1 SGHAT and CDR2 FQNNGV. V gave up 2 bases and J gave up 7 bases, with 11 bases separating them. The CDR3 covers 14 residues. The chain's CDR3 is CASSLSLNGEKLFF. In DNA form, the CDR3 reads TGTGCCAGCAGCTTAAGCCTGAATGGTGAAAAACTGTTTTTT.

V gene TRBV30 combines with J gene TRBJ2-1; 9 bases fit TRBD2. The CDR3 has 15 residues. CDR1 is GTSNPN and CDR2 is SVGIG in the germline V gene (reference sequence). After removal of 0 bases from V and 4 bases from J, the junction contained 4 bases not matched to a gene. The CDR3 sequence is CAWSVLSGGYNEQFF. For the CDR3, the DNA is TGTGCCTGGAGTGTACTTAGCGGGGGATACAATGAGCAGTTCTTC.

This clone was seen once. V is TRBV28 and J is TRBJ1-2; D unclear. The CDR3 spans 11 residues. Trimming cost V 3 bases and J 6 bases, with 5 bases left between them. Germline V lookup: CDR1 MDHEN, CDR2 SYDVKM. The CDR3 reads CASSLSDGYTF. The DNA for the CDR3 is TGTGCCAGCAGTTTGTCGGATGGCTACACCTTC.

This clone was seen a few times. The chain is built from TRBV11-3 and TRBJ2-3; D unresolved. V was pared by 1 base and J by 5 bases, with 13 bases between. Germline assignment: CDR1 SGHNT and CDR2 YENEEA. CDR3 length: 15 amino acids. The CDR3 region is CASSLGTNIVDTQYF. The CDR3 region has the DNA TGTGCCAGCAGCTTAGGAACTAACATCGTAGATACGCAGTATTTT. The whole variable domain, remainder taken from reference TRBV11-3 and TRBJ2-3, is EAGVVQSPRYKIIEKKQPVAFWCNPISGHNTLYWYLQNLGQGPELLIRYENEEAVDDSQLPKDRFSAERLKGVDSTLKIQPAELGDSAVYLCASSLGTNIVDTQYFGPGTRLTVL.

The rearrangement joins TRBV6-5 to TRBJ2-7; no clear D gene. V was shortened by 5 bases and J by 4 bases, with 18 bases between the two germline ends. The CDR3 spans 15 residues. Per germline, CDR1 MNHEY and CDR2 SVGAGI. The CDR3 sequence is CASSRSTLSTYEQYF. For the CDR3, the DNA is TGTGCCAGCAGTCGATCGACGCTCAGTACGTACGAGCAGTACTTC.

The sample holds a few counts of this clone. The chain is built from TRBV15 and TRBJ1-5; 7 nucleotides align to TRBD1. V trimming: 0 bases; J trimming: 5 bases; junction bases outside the gene matches: 10. This CDR3 region has 17 residues. Germline CDR1 and CDR2: LNHNV and YYDKDF (reference sequence). The CDR3 reads CATSREFAGGRYQPQHF. The CDR3 nucleotides are TGTGCCACCAGCAGAGAGTTTGCAGGGGGGAGATATCAGCCCCAGCATTTT.

In DNA, the CDR3 is TGCGCCAGCAGCAATCTAGCGGGAGAAGGCGGGGAGCTGTTTTTT. Amino acid sequence: CASSNLAGEGGELFF. The chain uses TRBV5-1 and TRBJ2-2; 10 bases line up with TRBD2. The V gene's germline CDR1 is SGHRS and CDR2 YFSETQ. J gave up 7 bases and V 4 bases, and 7 bases lay outside the gene matches. CDR3 size: 15 residues.

This sequence joins TRBV5-3 and TRBJ2-3; TRBD2 aligns across 11 bases. TRBV5-3 is an ORF for which the function is uncertain. This CDR3 comprises 18 residues. Germline trimming cut 1 base from V and 0 bases from J; bases unmatched to any gene: 7. DNA for the CDR3: TGTGCCAGAAGCTTGTGTAGCGGGAGGGCCCCTAGCACAGATACGCAGTATTTT. It encodes CARSLCSGRAPSTDTQYF.

The chain links TRBV4-1 to TRBJ2-2, with a tentative D call TRBD2 (6 bases). The CDR3 has 18 amino acids. Looked up from germline, CDR1 is MGHRA and CDR2 is YSYEKL. Trimming took 4 bases from V and 8 from J, leaving 26 bases between them. The CDR3 nucleotides are TGCGCCAGCAGCCCTCCCCCGGCACCTCGCGCGGGGAGAGGGGAGCTGTTTTTT. Encoded protein: CASSPPPAPRAGRGELFF.

The gene calls are TRBV5-1 and TRBJ1-1; D is possibly TRBD1 (5 bases). The CDR3 loop spans 15 amino acids. Trimming took off 2 bases at V and 0 bases at J, with 11 bases between the two ends. Germline V lookup: CDR1 SGHRS, CDR2 YFSETQ. This CDR3 reads CASSFQGGMNTEAFF. The CDR3 nucleotides are TGCGCCAGCAGCTTCCAGGGCGGGATGAACACTGAAGCTTTCTTT.